This TCR beta chain was obtained from a study of cytomegalovirus exposure and HLA in healthy donors. There are 20 residues in the CDR3. Germline loops: CDR1 SQVTM, CDR2 ANQGSEA. The PCR was carried out with 60 Vbeta primers and 13 Jbeta primers. Measured with immunoSEQ multiplex PCR; TCRdb has only the in-frame clones, and not every one. The sample has 200,000 or so clones, roughly 83% seen once. Turning to this clone: At one boundary the junction diverges from the germline segment, which might be a read error.

This clonotype was sampled from a girl aged 10 to 17 in good health and CMV-seronegative. Sequencing was performed on PBMCs. This rearrangement joins TRBV29-1 to TRBJ1-2; 7 positions agree with TRBD1. The CDR3 loop reads CGVEHFLGGGDDFGGYGYTF. The CDR3 coding sequence is TGCGGCGTTGAACATTTCCTAGGGGGCGGTGATGACTTTGGTGGGTATGGCTACACCTTC.